This T cell receptor beta chain was sequenced during a study of T cells in narcolepsy. Data came from immunoSEQ multiplex PCR; TCRdb stores just in-frame clones and leaves some out. The sample holds about 33,000 clones, about 80% seen once. This clone showed up just a few times. Its antigen is undetermined. Within the sample, other DNA sequences also encode this same CDR3. Overall study results and limits: Autoreactive clonotypes reportedly recurred in blood of same and different patients, not controls.

This sequence originates from a human donor with narcolepsy. Sequencing used CD45RA- memory CD4+ T cells from PBMCs.

CDR3: CASSLAVTGGNTGELFF. CDR3 bases: TGCGCCAGCAGCTTGGCCGTTACAGGGGGAAATACCGGGGAGCTGTTTTTT. The genes are TRBV5-1 and TRBJ2-2, with 8 bases identical to TRBD1. Trimming took 0 bases from V and 5 from J; bases not matched to a gene: 9. Germline-derived CDR1 and CDR2 are SGHRS and YFSETQ. The CDR3 has 17 amino acids.